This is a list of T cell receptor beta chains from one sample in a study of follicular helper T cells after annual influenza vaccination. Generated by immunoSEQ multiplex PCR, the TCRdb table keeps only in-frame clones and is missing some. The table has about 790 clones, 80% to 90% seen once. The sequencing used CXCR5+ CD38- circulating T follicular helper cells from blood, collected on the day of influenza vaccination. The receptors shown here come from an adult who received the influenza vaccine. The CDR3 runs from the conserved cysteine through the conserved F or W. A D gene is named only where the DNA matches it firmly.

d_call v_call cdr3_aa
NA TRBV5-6 CASSQGIGETQYF
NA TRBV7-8 CASSLAFGGRINNEQFF
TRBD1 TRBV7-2 CASSLALTAGTGNSPLHF
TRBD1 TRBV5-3 CARSYRDRELYEQYF
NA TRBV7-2 CASSLDNNYGYTF
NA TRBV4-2 CASSQEGGSNQPQHF
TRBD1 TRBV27 CASSSRDRGPNQPQHF
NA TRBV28 CASSSGGANYGYTF
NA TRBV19 CASSTQLQETQYF
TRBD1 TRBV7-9 CASSLPGQADTQYF
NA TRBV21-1 CASSIRGTEAFF
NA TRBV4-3 CASSQALNRQANYGYTF
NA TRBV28 CASRPKVETQYF
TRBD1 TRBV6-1 CASSGGTGGRGSGYTF
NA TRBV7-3 CASSRVLGETQYF
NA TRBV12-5 CASGPGTDYEQYF
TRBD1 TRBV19 CATAGGGETQYF
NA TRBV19 CASSQGRFGNQPQHF
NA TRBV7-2 CASSLETGSGNTIYF
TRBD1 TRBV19 CASSIQGQGRGSTKNIQYF
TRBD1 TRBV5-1 CASSHGTGGTEAFF
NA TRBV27 CASSTFRRDKGGAYEQYF
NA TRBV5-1 CASSLIGHRDGQFF
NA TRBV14 CASSPARGPNEQYF
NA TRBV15 CATSSNGGIYEQYF
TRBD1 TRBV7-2 CASSADRSAETQYF
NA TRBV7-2 CASSLAGRDYGYTF
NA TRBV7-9 CASSSDTTVTEAFF
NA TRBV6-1 CASSVMDSNQPQHF
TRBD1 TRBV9 CASSDLTAGGDLYGYTF
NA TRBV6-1 CASSEARDVRINEQFF
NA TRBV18 CASSPIRQGRNTEAFF
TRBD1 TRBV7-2 CASSKDRGSVTEAFF
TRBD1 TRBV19 CASSIAGTETNYGYTF
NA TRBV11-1 CASSLRPGHGYTF
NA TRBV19 CASSISGARTEAFF
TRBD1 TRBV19 CARSLDRVTYEQYF
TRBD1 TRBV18 CASSPGTGNYEQYF
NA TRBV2 CASSDTNTIYF
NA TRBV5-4 CASSRGQNYGYTF
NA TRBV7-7 CASSLNPGPSNEQFF
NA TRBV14 CASSARDGSYEQYF
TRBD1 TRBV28 CASSQTGENTEAFF
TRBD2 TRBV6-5 CASSLLAGAREQYF
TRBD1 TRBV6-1 CASSAQGGKNTEAFF
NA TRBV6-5 CASSYSGRRNYGYTF
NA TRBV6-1 CASSDSAGGAFF